The T cell receptor (beta chain) described here comes from a study of T cells in Graves' hyperthyroidism and ophthalmopathy. Study overall: Peripheral blood was collected at initial diagnosis, before any treatment.

Using RNA transcripts as the source, TCR beta CDR3 regions were amplified. Researchers ran a first-round RT-PCR on the TCR CDR3 using the HTBI primer set. Using its own MiXCR run on the multiplex PCR reads, TCRdb lists one record per CDR3 protein. The table records approximately 360,000 distinct CDR3 sequences, roughly 25% of them present only once. Looked up from germline, CDR1 is SGHRS and CDR2 is YFSETQ. There are 15 residues in the CDR3. V lost 6 bases and J lost 0, with 15 bases in between. Participants, patients aged 18 to 65, had newly diagnosed hyperthyroidism with a duration under 2 months. The chain is built from TRBV5-1 and TRBJ1-1; the D is unclear. Sequencing used blood. This sequence originates from a man aged 50-60 years with Graves' hyperthyroidism. The CDR3 DNA is TGCGCCAGCACCCCGGACCCCATAATGAACACTGAAGCTTTCTTT. Protein sequence: CASTPDPIMNTEAFF. Supplemented by reference TRBV5-1 and TRBJ1-1, the full variable domain reads KAGVTQTPRYLIKTRGQQVTLSCSPISGHRSVSWYQQTPGQGLQFLFEYFSETQRNKGNFPGRFSGRQFSNSRSEMNVSTLELGDSALYLCASTPDPIMNTEAFFGQGTRLTVV.